Sequencing of this TCR beta chain was carried out in a study of T-cell reconstitution after alpha-beta-depleted transplantation in children. Study-level points and caveats: Surviving recipient T cells and thymic progenitors produced the high day-60 TCRbeta diversity seen in some patients.

Molecular barcoding with unique molecular identifiers was used for the TCRbeta library. One entry per CDR3 protein results from TCRdb running MiXCR on the PCR reads. This sample has around 190,000 distinct CDR3 sequences; 6.6% occur once, and the top ten carry less than 7%. CDR1 and CDR2 (germline): SGHDT, YYEEEE. The CDR3 is 15 amino acids. V lost 4 bases to trimming and J lost 12 bases; unmatched junction nucleotides: 10. This clonotype was seen many times. Its specificity is unknown. Here the sequenced sample was PBMCs, taken before TCRalphabeta/CD19-depleted stem cell transplant. This rearrangement joins TRBV5-6 to TRBJ2-1; 13 bases align to TRBD2. The TCR was taken from a boy between 2 and 10 years old with acute lymphoblastic leukemia, due to receive a stem cell transplant. The CDR3 spells CASSRHRTSGRLQFF. In DNA form, the CDR3 reads TGTGCCAGCAGCCGACACCGGACTAGCGGGAGATTGCAGTTCTTC.